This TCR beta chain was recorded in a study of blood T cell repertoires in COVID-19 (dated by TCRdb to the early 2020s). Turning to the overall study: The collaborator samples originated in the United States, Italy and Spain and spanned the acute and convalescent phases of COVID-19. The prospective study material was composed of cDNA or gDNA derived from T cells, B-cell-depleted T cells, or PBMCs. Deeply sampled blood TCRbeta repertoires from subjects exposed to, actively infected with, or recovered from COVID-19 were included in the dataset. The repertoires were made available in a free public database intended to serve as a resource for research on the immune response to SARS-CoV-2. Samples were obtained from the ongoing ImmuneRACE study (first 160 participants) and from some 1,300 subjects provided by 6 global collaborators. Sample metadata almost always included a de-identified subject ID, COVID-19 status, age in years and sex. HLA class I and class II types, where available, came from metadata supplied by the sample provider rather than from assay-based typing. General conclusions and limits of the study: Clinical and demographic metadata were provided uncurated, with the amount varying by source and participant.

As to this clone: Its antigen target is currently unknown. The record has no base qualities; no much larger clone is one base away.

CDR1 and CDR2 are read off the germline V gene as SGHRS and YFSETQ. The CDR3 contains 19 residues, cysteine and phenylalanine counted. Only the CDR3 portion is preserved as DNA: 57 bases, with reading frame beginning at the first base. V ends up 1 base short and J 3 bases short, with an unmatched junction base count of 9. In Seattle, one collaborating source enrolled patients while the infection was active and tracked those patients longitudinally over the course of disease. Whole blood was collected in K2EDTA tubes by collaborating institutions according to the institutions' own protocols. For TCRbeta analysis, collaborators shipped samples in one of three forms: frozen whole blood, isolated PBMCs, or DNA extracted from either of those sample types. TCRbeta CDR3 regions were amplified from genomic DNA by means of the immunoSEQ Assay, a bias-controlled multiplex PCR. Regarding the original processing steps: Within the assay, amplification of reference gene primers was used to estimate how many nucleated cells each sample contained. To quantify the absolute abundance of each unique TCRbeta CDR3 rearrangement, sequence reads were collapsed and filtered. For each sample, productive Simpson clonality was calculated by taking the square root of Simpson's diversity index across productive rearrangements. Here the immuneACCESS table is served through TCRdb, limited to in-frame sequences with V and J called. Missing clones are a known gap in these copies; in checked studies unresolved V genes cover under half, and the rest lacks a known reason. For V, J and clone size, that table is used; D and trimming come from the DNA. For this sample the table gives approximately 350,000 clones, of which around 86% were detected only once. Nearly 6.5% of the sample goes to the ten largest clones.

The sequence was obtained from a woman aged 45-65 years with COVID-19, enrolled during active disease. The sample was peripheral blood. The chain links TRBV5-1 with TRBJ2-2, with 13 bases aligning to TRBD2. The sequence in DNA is TGCGCCAGCAGCTTGTCACTAGCGGGAGGGCCACAGCACACCGGGGAGCTGTTTTTT. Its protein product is CASSLSLAGGPQHTGELFF.